This TCR beta chain was obtained from a study of neurological immune-mediated disorders. The sorted libraries started from around 1 million CD4+ or CD8+ T cells. CDR1 is SGHRS and CDR2 is YFSETQ in the germline V gene. The ends were cut back, 1 base at V and 0 bases at J, with 11 bases in the middle. CDR3 length: 15 amino acids. This clonotype was detected ten times or more. The antigen is unknown. The cDNA was synthesized by 5'RACE incorporating 10-nucleotide random UMIs. A single run covered 15-18 subjects with over 190 million TCR-beta sequences. TCRdb reanalysed the 5' RACE reads using MiXCR and keeps one entry per CDR3 protein. This sample carries about 38,000 distinct CDR3 sequences, around 4.8% of them seen once, and the ten largest clones take 8.5% to 10%. Study results and limitations: Expanded clones shared no identical CDR3 amino acid sequences across subjects, which suggested private TCR-beta repertoires in all groups.

The origin of this receptor is a man aged 18 to 30 in good health. The V gene is TRBV5-1, the J gene TRBJ2-7, with D hard to call. Sample: CD4+ T cells from blood. CDR3 sequence reads: CASSLLYSGSYEQYF. The DNA of the CDR3 is TGCGCCAGCAGCTTGCTATATTCGGGCTCCTACGAGCAGTACTTC.